This entry is about one T cell receptor (beta chain). Generated by immunoSEQ multiplex PCR, the TCRdb table keeps only in-frame clones and is missing some. The sample holds 90,000 to 120,000 clones; 94% are singletons and the top ten take 0.7% to 0.9%. This entry comes from a study of T cell changes during pregnancy in multiple sclerosis. Unmatched junction bases numbered 6, after V lost 8 bases and J lost 5 bases. CDR3 length: 13 amino acids. Germline V gene data show CDR1 as LNHDA and CDR2 as SQIVND (reference sequence). The specimen comprised peripheral blood, sampled before pregnancy. The clonotype originates from a female donor with multiple sclerosis, enrolled in a pregnancy study. V usage is TRBV19 and J usage is TRBJ1-1; 9 bases are a match to TRBD1. CDR3 nucleotide sequence: TGTGCCAGTGGGGCCGGGACAGGGACTGAAGCTTTCTTT. This codes for CASGAGTGTEAFF.